Listed below are T cell receptor beta chains from one sample, sequenced in a study of cytomegalovirus exposure and HLA in healthy donors. TCRdb's copy holds only in-frame clones and misses some; the assay was immunoSEQ multiplex PCR. The table records around 150,000 clones, about 74% of them present only once. Sequencing was done on a sample of PBMCs. These receptor sequences come from a man aged 40-55 years in good health and CMV-seronegative. CDR3s include the opening cysteine and the closing phenylalanine or tryptophan. Fields, in order: J gene, clone size, D gene, V gene, CDR3 protein, CDR3 DNA. D genes are given only for firm matches. Expanded clones get a size class; other rows say once, few or many, or leave the size out.

j_call: TRBJ2-7
clone_size: once
d_call: NA
v_call: TRBV5-1
cdr3_aa: CASSLASGRYQYF
cdr3_nt: TGCGCCAGCAGCTTGGCCTCCGGGAGATATCAGTACTTC

j_call: TRBJ2-3
clone_size: NA
d_call: NA
v_call: TRBV6-4
cdr3_aa: CASRQGIGTDTQYF
cdr3_nt: TGTGCCAGCAGGCAGGGGATCGGCACAGATACGCAGTATTTT

j_call: TRBJ1-4
clone_size: NA
d_call: TRBD1
v_call: TRBV6-5
cdr3_aa: CASSYLTGGEKLFF
cdr3_nt: TGTGCCAGCAGTTACTTGACAGGGGGGGAAAAACTGTTTTTT

j_call: TRBJ1-2
clone_size: few
d_call: NA
v_call: TRBV19
cdr3_aa: CASRSSGGDYGYTF
cdr3_nt: TGTGCCAGTAGATCATCGGGGGGTGACTATGGCTACACCTTC

j_call: TRBJ2-2
clone_size: NA
d_call: NA
v_call: TRBV10-3
cdr3_aa: CAISDWRVLGDTGELFF
cdr3_nt: TGTGCCATCAGTGATTGGCGGGTATTAGGAGACACCGGGGAGCTGTTTTTT

j_call: TRBJ1-2
clone_size: NA
d_call: TRBD1
v_call: TRBV27
cdr3_aa: CASSHGQGIYGYTF
cdr3_nt: TGTGCCAGCAGTCACGGACAGGGGATCTATGGCTACACCTTC

j_call: TRBJ1-5
clone_size: NA
d_call: TRBD1
v_call: TRBV5-8
cdr3_aa: CASSLFRGSNQPQHF
cdr3_nt: TGTGCCAGCAGCTTGTTCAGGGGGAGCAATCAGCCCCAGCATTTT

j_call: TRBJ2-7
clone_size: few
d_call: NA
v_call: TRBV5-1
cdr3_aa: CASSLESDSEYEQYF
cdr3_nt: TGCGCCAGCAGCTTGGAATCTGACAGCGAATACGAGCAGTACTTC

j_call: TRBJ2-1
clone_size: NA
d_call: TRBD2
v_call: TRBV28
cdr3_aa: CASRLAGVLSEQFF
cdr3_nt: TGTGCCAGTAGACTAGCGGGAGTCCTGAGTGAGCAGTTCTTC

j_call: TRBJ2-5
clone_size: NA
d_call: NA
v_call: TRBV7-6
cdr3_aa: CASSLERSARETQYF
cdr3_nt: TGTGCCAGCAGCTTAGAACGCAGTGCCCGTGAGACCCAGTACTTC

j_call: TRBJ1-1
clone_size: NA
d_call: NA
v_call: TRBV6-1
cdr3_aa: CASSVGAYQVVNTEAFF
cdr3_nt: TGTGCCAGCAGTGTTGGAGCATATCAAGTCGTGAACACTGAAGCTTTCTTT

j_call: TRBJ1-1
clone_size: NA
d_call: TRBD1
v_call: TRBV10-3
cdr3_aa: CAISTQGDTEAFF
cdr3_nt: TGTGCCATCAGTACGCAGGGGGACACTGAAGCTTTCTTT

j_call: TRBJ1-2
clone_size: NA
d_call: NA
v_call: TRBV25-1
cdr3_aa: CASSEFPASSGLGGYTF
cdr3_nt: TGTGCCAGCAGTGAATTCCCCGCCTCATCCGGACTGGGTGGCTACACCTTC

j_call: TRBJ2-7
clone_size: NA
d_call: NA
v_call: TRBV4-3
cdr3_aa: CASSQETGTDYEQYF
cdr3_nt: TGCGCCAGCAGCCAAGAAACAGGGACCGATTACGAGCAGTACTTC

j_call: TRBJ2-7
clone_size: NA
d_call: NA
v_call: TRBV5-1
cdr3_aa: CASSPMVSGTSYEQYF
cdr3_nt: TGCGCCAGCAGCCCCATGGTTTCAGGGACATCCTACGAGCAGTACTTC

j_call: TRBJ2-7
clone_size: NA
d_call: TRBD1
v_call: TRBV30
cdr3_aa: CAWEHPRDSGEQYF
cdr3_nt: TGTGCCTGGGAACACCCACGGGACAGCGGCGAGCAGTACTTC

j_call: TRBJ1-5
clone_size: NA
d_call: NA
v_call: TRBV11-2
cdr3_aa: CASSLGGVQPQHF
cdr3_nt: TGTGCCAGCAGCTTAGGCGGGGTTCAGCCCCAGCATTTT

j_call: TRBJ1-4
clone_size: NA
d_call: TRBD1
v_call: TRBV5-6
cdr3_aa: CASSLTGGTTNEKLFF
cdr3_nt: TGTGCCAGCAGCTTGACAGGGGGTACAACTAATGAAAAACTGTTTTTT

j_call: TRBJ2-5
clone_size: NA
d_call: TRBD2
v_call: TRBV30
cdr3_aa: CAWSVLLAEETQYF
cdr3_nt: TGTGCCTGGAGTGTACTCCTAGCGGAAGAGACCCAGTACTTC

j_call: TRBJ2-3
clone_size: NA
d_call: NA
v_call: TRBV4-1
cdr3_aa: CASSQDPGLLVWGQYF
cdr3_nt: TGCGCCAGCAGCCAAGATCCCGGACTCCTGGTGTGGGGGCAGTATTTT

j_call: TRBJ1-1
clone_size: NA
d_call: NA
v_call: TRBV4-3
cdr3_aa: CASSQGGGRVGTEAFF
cdr3_nt: TGCGCCAGCAGCCAAGGGGGCGGTAGGGTGGGCACTGAAGCTTTCTTT

j_call: TRBJ2-1
clone_size: NA
d_call: NA
v_call: TRBV4-3
cdr3_aa: CASSQANPPVEQFF
cdr3_nt: TGCGCCAGCAGCCAAGCAAACCCTCCGGTAGAGCAGTTCTTC

j_call: TRBJ1-1
clone_size: once
d_call: NA
v_call: TRBV29-1
cdr3_aa: CSVVGAATEAFF
cdr3_nt: TGCAGCGTTGTAGGGGCGGCCACTGAAGCTTTCTTT

j_call: TRBJ2-3
clone_size: NA
d_call: TRBD1
v_call: TRBV27
cdr3_aa: CASSPGQGSDTQYF
cdr3_nt: TGTGCCAGCAGTCCCGGACAGGGGTCAGATACGCAGTATTTT

j_call: TRBJ2-7
clone_size: NA
d_call: NA
v_call: TRBV30
cdr3_aa: CAVSGGAGDEQYF
cdr3_nt: TGTGCCGTAAGCGGCGGGGCAGGCGACGAGCAGTACTTC

j_call: TRBJ2-1
clone_size: once
d_call: TRBD2
v_call: TRBV27
cdr3_aa: CASSLMGLAVSSYNEQFF
cdr3_nt: TGTGCCAGCAGTTTAATGGGACTAGCCGTCAGCTCCTACAATGAGCAGTTCTTC

j_call: TRBJ2-7
clone_size: NA
d_call: TRBD1
v_call: TRBV25-1
cdr3_aa: CASSEAGDSSYEQYF
cdr3_nt: TGTGCCAGCAGTGAAGCAGGGGACAGCTCCTACGAGCAGTACTTC

j_call: TRBJ2-1
clone_size: NA
d_call: NA
v_call: TRBV11-3
cdr3_aa: CASSLESSASNEQFF
cdr3_nt: TGTGCCAGCAGCTTAGAGTCTAGCGCCTCCAATGAGCAGTTCTTC

j_call: TRBJ2-1
clone_size: NA
d_call: NA
v_call: TRBV7-9
cdr3_aa: CASSPPAGGTGEQFF
cdr3_nt: TGTGCCAGCAGCCCGCCCGCAGGGGGGACTGGTGAGCAGTTCTTC

j_call: TRBJ2-7
clone_size: once
d_call: TRBD2
v_call: TRBV7-2
cdr3_aa: CASSPSGVGTYEQYF
cdr3_nt: TGTGCCAGCAGCCCCAGCGGGGTAGGAACCTACGAGCAGTACTTC

j_call: TRBJ2-5
clone_size: NA
d_call: NA
v_call: TRBV7-3
cdr3_aa: CASSLQGYALRQETQYF
cdr3_nt: TGTGCCAGCAGCTTACAGGGATATGCCCTCCGCCAAGAGACCCAGTACTTC

j_call: TRBJ1-1
clone_size: NA
d_call: NA
v_call: TRBV19
cdr3_aa: CASSIDRSHAEAFF
cdr3_nt: TGTGCCAGTAGTATAGACAGGTCTCACGCTGAAGCTTTCTTT

j_call: TRBJ1-6
clone_size: NA
d_call: NA
v_call: TRBV29-1
cdr3_aa: CSVGGGKDSPLHF
cdr3_nt: TGCAGCGTTGGGGGGGGCAAAGATTCACCCCTCCACTTT

j_call: TRBJ2-3
clone_size: few
d_call: NA
v_call: TRBV5-4
cdr3_aa: CASSLISGDRGDTQYF
cdr3_nt: TGTGCCAGCAGCCTGATCTCCGGGGATCGGGGAGATACGCAGTATTTT

j_call: TRBJ1-2
clone_size: NA
d_call: TRBD1
v_call: TRBV28
cdr3_aa: CASRTGTGGYYGYTF
cdr3_nt: TGTGCCAGCAGGACCGGGACAGGGGGCTATTATGGCTACACCTTC

j_call: TRBJ1-1
clone_size: NA
d_call: NA
v_call: TRBV4-3
cdr3_aa: CASSQEKQGSDTEAFF
cdr3_nt: TGCGCCAGCAGCCAAGAGAAACAGGGCTCGGACACTGAAGCTTTCTTT

j_call: TRBJ1-2
clone_size: NA
d_call: NA
v_call: TRBV20-1
cdr3_aa: CSATDYGYTF
cdr3_nt: TGCAGTGCTACCGACTATGGCTACACCTTC

j_call: TRBJ1-5
clone_size: NA
d_call: NA
v_call: TRBV7-9
cdr3_aa: CASSLGRQPQHF
cdr3_nt: TGTGCCAGCAGCTTAGGGAGACAGCCCCAGCATTTT

j_call: TRBJ2-1
clone_size: NA
d_call: NA
v_call: TRBV5-6
cdr3_aa: CASSLRTGINEQFF
cdr3_nt: TGTGCCAGCAGCTTGCGTACGGGAATCAATGAGCAGTTCTTC

j_call: TRBJ2-7
clone_size: NA
d_call: TRBD1
v_call: TRBV5-1
cdr3_aa: CASSPGQGGEQYF
cdr3_nt: TGCGCCAGCAGCCCGGGACAGGGAGGCGAGCAGTACTTC

j_call: TRBJ1-2
clone_size: NA
d_call: NA
v_call: TRBV30
cdr3_aa: CAAGRVPNYGYTF
cdr3_nt: TGTGCCGCGGGGCGGGTCCCCAACTATGGCTACACCTTC

j_call: TRBJ2-1
clone_size: NA
d_call: TRBD2
v_call: TRBV7-2
cdr3_aa: CASSLLSGGVYNEQFF
cdr3_nt: TGTGCCAGCAGCTTACTTAGCGGGGGGGTATACAATGAGCAGTTCTTC

j_call: TRBJ2-3
clone_size: NA
d_call: TRBD1
v_call: TRBV30
cdr3_aa: CAWSEPGQGSQDTQYF
cdr3_nt: TGTGCCTGGTCGGAACCGGGACAGGGAAGTCAGGATACGCAGTATTTT

j_call: TRBJ1-2
clone_size: NA
d_call: NA
v_call: TRBV30
cdr3_aa: CAWSPSYVYGYTF
cdr3_nt: TGTGCCTGGAGCCCGAGTTATGTCTATGGCTACACCTTC

j_call: TRBJ2-2
clone_size: NA
d_call: NA
v_call: TRBV14
cdr3_aa: CASSQGLAGELFF
cdr3_nt: TGTGCCAGCAGCCAAGGACTAGCCGGGGAGCTGTTTTTT

j_call: TRBJ2-7
clone_size: NA
d_call: NA
v_call: TRBV7-9
cdr3_aa: CASSLDIYEQYF
cdr3_nt: TGTGCCAGCAGCTTAGACATTTACGAGCAGTACTTC

j_call: TRBJ1-1
clone_size: NA
d_call: NA
v_call: TRBV5-1
cdr3_aa: CASSLASREAEAFF
cdr3_nt: TGCGCCAGCAGCTTGGCCTCCAGGGAAGCTGAAGCTTTCTTT

j_call: TRBJ1-5
clone_size: NA
d_call: NA
v_call: TRBV9
cdr3_aa: CASSVGGSNQPQHF
cdr3_nt: TGTGCCAGCAGCGTGGGAGGTAGCAATCAGCCCCAGCATTTT

j_call: TRBJ2-7
clone_size: NA
d_call: NA
v_call: TRBV28
cdr3_aa: CASSQATYEQYF
cdr3_nt: TGTGCCAGCAGTCAAGCGACCTACGAGCAGTACTTC

j_call: TRBJ2-5
clone_size: NA
d_call: TRBD2
v_call: TRBV18
cdr3_aa: CASSIGTSGEETQYF
cdr3_nt: TGTGCCAGCTCAATCGGGACTAGCGGTGAAGAGACCCAGTACTTC

j_call: TRBJ2-3
clone_size: NA
d_call: NA
v_call: TRBV7-9
cdr3_aa: CASVKGADTQYF
cdr3_nt: TGTGCCAGCGTCAAAGGGGCAGATACGCAGTATTTT

j_call: TRBJ2-7
clone_size: NA
d_call: TRBD2
v_call: TRBV5-4
cdr3_aa: CASSGGLAGAFYEQYF
cdr3_nt: TGTGCCAGCAGCGGGGGACTAGCGGGAGCATTCTACGAGCAGTACTTC

j_call: TRBJ2-3
clone_size: NA
d_call: NA
v_call: TRBV15
cdr3_aa: CATSRPFAGASTDTQYF
cdr3_nt: TGTGCCACCAGCAGACCTTTCGCGGGGGCCAGCACAGATACGCAGTATTTT

j_call: TRBJ2-3
clone_size: once
d_call: NA
v_call: TRBV28
cdr3_aa: CASSSVQDFTDTQYF
cdr3_nt: TGTGCCAGCAGCTCCGTTCAGGATTTCACAGATACGCAGTATTTT

j_call: TRBJ2-1
clone_size: once
d_call: TRBD1
v_call: TRBV7-3
cdr3_aa: CASSLRTGGSYNEQFF
cdr3_nt: TGTGCCAGCAGCTTACGCACAGGGGGCTCCTACAATGAGCAGTTCTTC